Listed below are T cell receptor beta chains from one sample, sequenced in a study of shared T cell receptors in the human thymus. The method was immunoSEQ multiplex PCR; TCRdb's version includes in-frame clones alone and lacks a portion of them. In the table there are about 660,000 clones, around 87% of which are singletons. The sample was also reused in another study, on human thymus T cells.

Sequencing input: thymocytes. The receptors were sampled from a boy under two years old with a congenital heart defect. The CDR3 runs from the conserved cysteine through the conserved F or W. A D gene is named only where the DNA matches it firmly. The size field is filled for only some rows; it gives once, few, many or a size class.

V gene,clone size,D gene,J gene,CDR3 length,CDR3 DNA,CDR3 protein
TRBV5-4,once,TRBD2,TRBJ2-1,20,TGTGCCAGCAGCTTCACGAGGCCCGGGACTAGCCCCCCTTCCTACAATGAGCAGTTCTTC,CASSFTRPGTSPPSYNEQFF
TRBV5-1,-,TRBD2,TRBJ2-5,19,TGCGCCAGCAGCTGGGAGGTGGGACTAGCGGGAGGGAACCAAGAGACCCAGTACTTC,CASSWEVGLAGGNQETQYF
TRBV29-1,-,TRBD2,TRBJ2-5,15,TGCAGCGTTGAGGAGCTCGGACTAGACCAAGAGACCCAGTACTTC,CSVEELGLDQETQYF
TRBV4-1,-,-,TRBJ1-4,15,TGCGCCAGCAGCCCCCCGGCCGGGGGTAATGAAAAACTGTTTTTT,CASSPPAGGNEKLFF
TRBV28,-,TRBD2,TRBJ2-1,16,TGTGCCAGCAGCACCCGGGACTACAAGTCCAACAATGAGCAGTTCTTC,CASSTRDYKSNNEQFF
TRBV19,once,TRBD1,TRBJ1-1,17,TGTGCCAGTAGTGGGACAGGGGAAAGGGTTTTGAACACTGAAGCTTTCTTT,CASSGTGERVLNTEAFF
TRBV7-8,-,-,TRBJ2-3,16,TGTGCCAGCAGCAGGGACAACCATTCGACCACAGATACGCAGTATTTT,CASSRDNHSTTDTQYF
TRBV5-6,few,-,TRBJ1-3,14,TGTGCCAGCAGCTTAAGACAGACTGGAAACACCATATATTTT,CASSLRQTGNTIYF
TRBV9,-,-,TRBJ1-3,16,TGTGCCAGCAGCGCCCAGCAGGGCCACTCTGGAAACACCATATATTTT,CASSAQQGHSGNTIYF
TRBV19,-,TRBD1,TRBJ2-2,15,TGTGCCAGTAGTCAACAGGGGGGCAACACCGGGGAGCTGTTTTTT,CASSQQGGNTGELFF
TRBV6-5,-,TRBD1,TRBJ2-5,13,TGTGCCAGCAGCGCAGGGGGTCGTAAGACCCAGTACTTC,CASSAGGRKTQYF
TRBV19,-,-,TRBJ2-7,14,TGTGCCAGTAGTTCCGGGACACAGTCGTCCGAGCAGTACTTC,CASSSGTQSSEQYF
TRBV6-1,few,TRBD1,TRBJ2-7,18,TGTGCCAGCATTGAGACACAACCGGGACAGGGGCCCCCCTACGAGCAGTACTTC,CASIETQPGQGPPYEQYF
TRBV7-6,-,-,TRBJ1-6,18,TGTGCCAGCAGCTTAGCGCGTTGGGGACTACCGAATAATTCACCCCTCCACTTT,CASSLARWGLPNNSPLHF
TRBV11-2,few,TRBD2,TRBJ2-4,16,TGTGCCAGCAGCTCCATTGGGGGAGGGCCCAAAAACATTCAGTACTTC,CASSSIGGGPKNIQYF
TRBV5-4,-,TRBD1,TRBJ2-3,18,TGTGCCAGCAGCTTGGTCGTTGGTACAGGGGATACCACAGATACGCAGTATTTT,CASSLVVGTGDTTDTQYF
TRBV6-5,-,TRBD2,TRBJ2-3,15,TGTGCCAGCAGTTCCGGGACTAGCGGGAGCAATACGCAGTATTTT,CASSSGTSGSNTQYF
TRBV7-9,-,-,TRBJ2-1,19,TGTGCCAGCAGCTTATTGGGTACAACGGGGTCCCACTTGTACAATGAGCAGTTCTTC,CASSLLGTTGSHLYNEQFF
TRBV6-4,-,TRBD1,TRBJ2-1,15,TGTGCCAGCAGTGTACGACAGGGGGCAAACAATGAGCAGTTCTTC,CASSVRQGANNEQFF
TRBV25-1,few,-,TRBJ1-1,14,TGTGCCAGTAGGGACAACCCGAGTGGTACTGAAGCTTTCTTT,CASRDNPSGTEAFF
TRBV28,-,TRBD2,TRBJ2-5,15,TGTGCCAGTTCCCCAGGGTCCGGGGAGGGGGAGACCCAGTACTTC,CASSPGSGEGETQYF
TRBV12-5,-,TRBD1,TRBJ1-4,18,TGTGCTAGTGGTTCCTCGGGACAGGGGAACCCAAACGGTGAAAAACTGTTTTTT,CASGSSGQGNPNGEKLFF
TRBV28,-,-,TRBJ2-2,13,TGTGCCAGCACCAGGACAGCCACCGGGGAGCTGTTTTTT,CASTRTATGELFF
TRBV29-1,few,TRBD2,TRBJ2-1,16,TGCAGCGCCCTTGAGACTAGCGGGAATCCCCACAATGAGCAGTTCTTC,CSALETSGNPHNEQFF
TRBV5-5,-,TRBD1,TRBJ1-2,13,TGTGCCAGCAGCCCCGACAGGGGAAGTGGCTACACCTTC,CASSPDRGSGYTF
TRBV6-1,-,TRBD1,TRBJ2-7,14,TGTGCCAGCACCCTAGGACAGGGGGACTACGAGCAGTACTTC,CASTLGQGDYEQYF
TRBV18,-,-,TRBJ1-2,14,TGTGCCAGCTCACCACCTGAACTCAACTATGGCTACACCTTC,CASSPPELNYGYTF
TRBV7-2,-,TRBD1,TRBJ1-6,16,TGTGCCAGCAGCTTCTCAGGGGGCATATATAATTCACCCCTCCACTTT,CASSFSGGIYNSPLHF
TRBV28,once,TRBD2,TRBJ2-7,19,TGTGCCAGCAGTCCACTGACTCCTAGCGGGAGGGACCTTACCTACGAGCAGTACTTC,CASSPLTPSGRDLTYEQYF
TRBV11-2,-,TRBD2,TRBJ2-1,16,TGTGCCAGCAGCGTCCCGGGACTAGCGGGATTCAATGAGCAGTTCTTC,CASSVPGLAGFNEQFF
TRBV29-1,-,TRBD1,TRBJ2-1,19,TGCAGCGTTGAGCCTAAAACGACAGGGCAGGGGAGCTCCTACAATGAGCAGTTCTTC,CSVEPKTTGQGSSYNEQFF
TRBV18,once,TRBD1,TRBJ2-7,13,TGTGCCAGCTCACCTCGGGACAGCTACGAGCAGTACTTC,CASSPRDSYEQYF
TRBV28,-,TRBD2,TRBJ2-1,16,TGTGCCAGCAGTTTACCTCATAGCGGGAGCTACAATGAGCAGTTCTTC,CASSLPHSGSYNEQFF
TRBV4-3,-,TRBD2,TRBJ2-3,18,TGCGCCAGCAGCCAACCTCACAACGGGACTAGCGACACAGATACGCAGTATTTT,CASSQPHNGTSDTDTQYF
TRBV15,-,TRBD2,TRBJ2-7,16,TGTGCCACCAGCATTAAGCGGGGGAGCCTCTCCTACGAGCAGTACTTC,CATSIKRGSLSYEQYF
TRBV4-3,-,-,TRBJ2-7,15,TGCGCCAGCAGCCAAGACCGTGACAGGCCCTACGAGCAGTACTTC,CASSQDRDRPYEQYF
TRBV6-1,-,TRBD1,TRBJ1-2,13,TGTGCCAGCGTTCGTACAGGGGATTATGGCTACACCTTC,CASVRTGDYGYTF
TRBV2,-,-,TRBJ1-4,13,TGTGCCAGCACTCACAGGCCCAACGAAAAACTGTTTTTT,CASTHRPNEKLFF
TRBV7-2,-,TRBD2,TRBJ2-3,17,TGTGCCAGCAGCTTATCCCCCTATAGCGGGAGGGGAGATACGCAGTATTTT,CASSLSPYSGRGDTQYF
TRBV28,-,-,TRBJ2-1,13,TGTGCCAGCAGTTTCGCGGACTGCAATGAGCAGTTCTTC,CASSFADCNEQFF
TRBV18,-,TRBD1,TRBJ1-2,23,TGTGCCAGCTCACCACTGGGCCACTGGAACCCTAAAGCGATCGACAGGGGCGGCTATGGCTACACCTTC,CASSPLGHWNPKAIDRGGYGYTF
TRBV29-1,-,-,TRBJ1-1,12,TGCAGCGCCCACGGGGGGGGCACTGAAGCTTTCTTT,CSAHGGGTEAFF
TRBV7-9,-,-,TRBJ2-3,16,TGTGCCAGCAGCCCACTGGACATCAAACGCACAGATACGCAGTATTTT,CASSPLDIKRTDTQYF
TRBV27,-,TRBD1,TRBJ2-5,15,TGTGCCAGCAGTTGCTGGGACAGGGGGCGAGAGACCCAGTACTTC,CASSCWDRGRETQYF
TRBV5-1,-,TRBD2,TRBJ2-1,15,TGCGCCAGCAGCTTGCCGGGAGGCTCATACAATGAGCAGTTCTTC,CASSLPGGSYNEQFF
TRBV10-3,-,-,TRBJ2-7,17,TGTGCCACCAAAAATTTCAAAGGGACACCAAAAAGGGAAGAGCAGTACTTC,CATKNFKGTPKREEQYF
TRBV2,-,TRBD1,TRBJ2-7,16,TGTGCCAGCAGTTTCAAAGGGACAGGGCCCCTCTACGAGCAGTACTTC,CASSFKGTGPLYEQYF
TRBV19,-,-,TRBJ1-5,12,TGTGCCAGTAGTCAGGGGAATCAGCCCCAGCATTTT,CASSQGNQPQHF
TRBV5-5,-,TRBD1,TRBJ2-1,14,TGTGCCAGCAGCAGGGACAGGACATACAATGAGCAGTTCTTC,CASSRDRTYNEQFF
TRBV4-3,-,-,TRBJ2-1,16,TGCGCCAGCAGCCAAGATACGGGTGGCTCCTACAATGAGCAGTTCTTC,CASSQDTGGSYNEQFF
TRBV10-2,few,TRBD1,TRBJ2-7,14,TGCGCCAGCAGAGGGGACAGGGGAGCCTACGAGCAGTACTTC,CASRGDRGAYEQYF
TRBV27,-,TRBD2,TRBJ2-1,15,TGTGCCAGCAGTTTAGTAGCGGGATTTGCTAATGAGCAGTTCTTC,CASSLVAGFANEQFF
TRBV5-1,-,-,TRBJ2-5,16,TGCGCCAGCAGCTTTTGGGACACCCTCCAGGAAGAGACCCAGTACTTC,CASSFWDTLQEETQYF
TRBV15,-,TRBD2,TRBJ2-3,17,TGTGCCACCAGCAGAGTATTCCGGGAGGGAGACACAGATACGCAGTATTTT,CATSRVFREGDTDTQYF
TRBV5-1,-,-,TRBJ1-2,19,TGCGCCAGCAGCTACGGTCAGGGGACGGACCACCTAGCTAACTATGGCTACACCTTC,CASSYGQGTDHLANYGYTF
TRBV5-1,-,-,TRBJ2-6,14,TGCGCCAGCGGCCTCGTGCGGGGGGCCAACGTCCTGACTTTC,CASGLVRGANVLTF
TRBV11-2,-,-,TRBJ1-4,16,TGTGCCAGCAGCTTAGCCCGATCGAGGCAGAATGAAAAACTGTTTTTT,CASSLARSRQNEKLFF
TRBV7-6,-,TRBD2,TRBJ2-7,17,TGTGCCAGCAGCTTAAAAGAGGAACTAGCGGACTCCTACGAGCAGTACTTC,CASSLKEELADSYEQYF
TRBV6-5,-,-,TRBJ2-3,14,TGTGCCAGCAGTTACTCGGGACTTACAGATACGCAGTATTTT,CASSYSGLTDTQYF